The next 26 T cell receptor beta chains were all read from a single sample in a study of identical twins listed by TCRdb under 2016. Preparation of the library involved 5' RACE. The sample was run on an Illumina HiSeq 2000. TCRdb reprocessing: public reads trimmed at Q25 with fastp, clones called with MiXCR, in-frame beta chains kept. Every distinct CDR3 protein forms one entry, paired with its most common genes and DNA. This sample lists 400,000 to 600,000 distinct CDR3 sequences; around 24% were detected once. The ten most abundant clones make up around 0.48% of the sample. The data were also submitted as part of a second study, on yellow fever vaccine responses in identical twins.

Sequencing was carried out using CD4+ T cells sorted from blood. These receptors were collected from a woman between 18 and 29 years old in good health.

This clonotype has only a few counts. This chain uses TRBV24-1 with TRBJ2-3, with 10 bases that match TRBD1. This CDR3 has 17 amino acids. CDR1 is KGHDR and CDR2 is SFDVKD in the germline V gene. Trimming removed 5 bases from V and 4 bases from J; junction bases left unmatched: 11. The CDR3 sequence is CATSGRDRGDSSDTQYF. DNA of the CDR3: TGTGCCACCAGTGGGAGGGACAGGGGAGATTCCTCAGATACGCAGTATTTT.

This clonotype was picked up a small number of times. The chain has TRBV12-5 and TRBJ2-1, with D possibly being TRBD2 (5 bases). The V gene's germline CDR1 is LGHNT and CDR2 FRNRAP. Deletions cut 5 bases from V and 0 bases from J, with 17 bases between. The CDR3 is 17 amino acids. In DNA, the CDR3 is TGTGCTAGTGGTCCTCGGGGTAGCGCTTACTCCTACAATGAGCAGTTCTTC. Translated: CASGPRGSAYSYNEQFF.

The rearrangement joins TRBV7-9 to TRBJ2-5; a weak D match, TRBD2 (5 bases). Germline V CDR1 and CDR2: SEHNR, FQNEAQ (reference sequence). CDR3 length: 14 amino acids. Trimming left V 7 bases short and J 4 bases short, with 16 bases between. CDR3 sequence (DNA): TGTGCCAGCATCGAGACAAACCGGGGAGAGACCCAGTACTTC. Protein sequence: CASIETNRGETQYF.

This clonotype was picked up a small number of times. V and J are TRBV12-5 and TRBJ2-1, with D hard to call. The V and J ends lost 3 bases and 4 bases respectively, with 7 bases between them. The CDR3 consists of 13 residues. Germline V gives CDR1 LGHNT, CDR2 FRNRAP. This CDR3 reads CASGFISYNEQFF. CDR3 sequence (DNA): TGTGCTAGTGGTTTCATCTCTTACAATGAGCAGTTCTTC. The full variable domain, completed using reference TRBV12-5 and TRBJ2-1, is DARVTQTPRHKVTEMGQEVTMRCQPILGHNTVFWYRQTMMQGLELLAYFRNRAPLDDSGMPKDRFSAEMPDATLATLKIQPSEPRDSAVYFCASGFISYNEQFFGPGTRLTVL.

V and J are TRBV11-2 and TRBJ1-4; D is uncertain. V was clipped by 1 base and J by 8 bases, with 8 bases between them. CDR3 length: 13 residues. CDR1 is SGHAT, CDR2 FQNNGV, per germline. The CDR3, as DNA: TGTGCCAGCAGCTTAGGGCAGAGGGAAAAACTGTTTTTT. Translation: CASSLGQREKLFF.

This clonotype has a handful of counts. This sequence joins TRBV28 and TRBJ2-2, with a weak D call TRBD1 (5 bases). This CDR3 has 16 amino acids. Germline values: CDR1 MDHEN, CDR2 SYDVKM. V lost 3 bases, J lost 0 bases, and 11 bases lay in between. CDR3 sequence (DNA): TGTGCCAGCAGTTTTATTGGGGCCACGAACACCGGGGAGCTGTTTTTT. This sequence encodes CASSFIGATNTGELFF.

The chain recombines TRBV5-1 with TRBJ2-3, with a tentative D call TRBD2 (6 bases). CDR1 and CDR2 (germline): SGHRS, YFSETQ. With 0 bases removed from V and 5 bases from J, the gap between germline ends came to 10 bases. The CDR3 sequence is 14 residues long. DNA of the CDR3: TGCGCCAGCAGCTTGGCGGGGGAACGAGATACGCAGTATTTT. It codes for CASSLAGERDTQYF.

This rearrangement joins TRBV7-3 to TRBJ2-1; 13 bases fit TRBD2. The junction had 7 bases not matched to a gene; V was cut back by 2 bases and J by 9 bases. Germline lookup yields CDR1 SGHTA and CDR2 FQGTGA. This CDR3 region has 16 residues. The CDR3 region is CASSLVGTSGTVEQFF. The DNA for the CDR3 is TGTGCCAGCAGCTTAGTCGGGACTAGCGGGACCGTTGAGCAGTTCTTC.

J is TRBJ1-2 and V is TRBV6-1; D gene ambiguous. The CDR3 runs 19 residues. Germline CDR1 reads MNHNS; CDR2 reads SASEGT. With 6 bases removed from V and 0 bases from J, the gap between germline ends came to 26 bases. CDR3 nucleotide sequence: TGTGCCAGCAGCCTAAAAAATATCCGGACTATGGGGACTAACTATGGCTACACCTTC. It yields the protein CASSLKNIRTMGTNYGYTF.

This clonotype has a count of ten or more. A junction boundary mismatches the germline segment, possibly from a read error. The chain has TRBV7-9 and TRBJ1-5; no clear D gene. Germline V gene lookup returns CDR1 SEHNR and CDR2 FQNEAQ (reference sequence). This CDR3 has 13 residues. The CDR3, as DNA: TGCGCCAGCAGCTTAGCTGGGGATCAGCCCCAGCATTTT. Its protein is CASSLAGDQPQHF.

In this sample, this clonotype turned up many times. V gene TRBV5-1 combines with J gene TRBJ1-1; maybe TRBD1 (5 bases). Germline CDR1 reads SGHRS; CDR2 reads YFSETQ. The CDR3 totals 14 residues. Between the trimmed V and J ends, which lost 0 bases and 2 bases, there was a span of 8 bases. In DNA, the CDR3 is TGCGCCAGCAGCTTGGGTGGACAAAACACTGAAGCTTTCTTT. This encodes CASSLGGQNTEAFF.

This clonotype occurred a few times. This chain joins TRBV12-3 or TRBV12-4 and TRBJ2-2; D not resolved. The germline V and J ends were trimmed by 4 bases and 2 bases, with 14 bases remaining between them. The CDR3 runs to 16 residues. As DNA, the CDR3 is TGTGCCAGCAGTTCCGAGAAAGGTTTTAACACCGGGGAGCTGTTTTTT. Amino acids: CASSSEKGFNTGELFF.

This sequence joins TRBV3-1 and TRBJ2-5; no firm D call. The V end lost 1 base, the J end lost 1 base, and 7 bases lay between the germline ends. Germline V gives CDR1 LGHDT, CDR2 YNNKEL (reference sequence). CDR3 size: 14 residues. The CDR3 DNA sequence: TGTGCCAGCAGCCAAGTGTCCACCCAAGAGACCCAGTACTTC. Its protein product is CASSQVSTQETQYF.

The J gene is TRBJ1-1, the V gene TRBV25-1; possibly TRBD1 for D (5 bases). V was cut by 6 bases and J by 0 bases, with 11 bases left in between. CDR3 length equals 14 residues. The germline V gene has CDR1 MGHDK and CDR2 SYGVNS. The CDR3 loop reads CASSPDTVNTEAFF. The DNA for the CDR3 is TGTGCCAGCAGCCCGGACACTGTGAACACTGAAGCTTTCTTT.

The table lists this clonotype with a few counts. Here the CDR3 DNA reads TGTGCCAGCAGCCGTTCGACGGGTAACACTGAAGCTTTCTTT. Translating it yields CASSRSTGNTEAFF. The chain uses TRBV14 and TRBJ1-1; no clear D. The V gene lost 4 bases and the J gene lost 2 bases, with 11 bases spanning the gap. The CDR3 sequence is 14 residues long. Per the germline V gene, CDR1 is SGHDN and CDR2 is FVKESK.

This clonotype was detected a few times. The J gene is TRBJ2-5, the V gene TRBV5-1; D possibly corresponds to TRBD1 (6 bases). Germline V CDR1 and CDR2: SGHRS, YFSETQ. Trimming left V 3 bases short and J 2 bases short, with 11 bases between. CDR3 length equals 14 residues. The CDR3 sequence: CASSYGQNQETQYF. The CDR3 DNA reads as TGCGCCAGCAGCTACGGACAGAATCAAGAGACCCAGTACTTC.

V usage is TRBV15 and J usage is TRBJ2-1; perhaps TRBD1 as D (6 bases). The CDR3 contains 16 residues. V shed 0 bases and J shed 8 bases, with 17 bases lying between them. Germline V lookup: CDR1 LNHNV, CDR2 YYDKDF (reference sequence). CDR3: CATSRDPPRGFYEQFF. The CDR3 DNA follows: TGTGCCACCAGCAGAGATCCCCCCAGGGGTTTTTATGAGCAGTTCTTC.

The chain couples TRBV3-1 to TRBJ2-3; D remains unclear. In germline, CDR1 is LGHDT, CDR2 YNNKEL (reference sequence). CDR3 length equals 14 residues. Trimming took 1 base from V and 11 from J, leaving 16 bases between them. In nucleotides, the CDR3 is TGTGCCAGCAGCCAAGGTACCGTAACGGCTTGGCAGTATTTT. This codes for CASSQGTVTAWQYF.

CDR3 sequence: CASSLRIGVKRETQYF. The CDR3 region has the DNA TGTGCCAGCAGTCTCCGGATAGGGGTAAAACGGGAGACCCAGTACTTC. The gene calls are TRBV28 and TRBJ2-5; the D gene is possibly TRBD1 (5 bases). Per the germline V gene, CDR1 is MDHEN and CDR2 is SYDVKM. The CDR3 totals 16 residues. Trimming pared 5 bases from V and 5 bases from J, leaving 21 bases between.

The chain carries TRBV29-1 and TRBJ1-2, with D unresolved. Germline lookup yields CDR1 SQVTM and CDR2 ANQGSEA. Trimming cost V 3 bases and J 7 bases, with 15 bases left between them. CDR3 length equals 13 residues. CDR3 sequence: CSVDPDSEGGYTF. The CDR3 DNA sequence: TGCAGCGTTGACCCGGACTCGGAGGGTGGCTACACCTTC.

A few counts support this clonotype. The V and J genes are TRBV12-3 or TRBV12-4 and TRBJ1-1; D gene ambiguous. The CDR3 length is 12 residues. The V end lost 3 bases, the J end lost 11 bases, and 13 bases lay between the germline ends. The CDR3 is CASSFGDTLAFF. CDR3 coding DNA: TGTGCCAGCAGTTTTGGGGATACATTGGCTTTCTTT.

The chain couples TRBV19 to TRBJ2-7, with 10 bases matching TRBD2. V gave up 4 bases and J gave up 3 bases; unmatched junction bases: 3. Germline loops: CDR1 LNHDA, CDR2 SQIVND (reference sequence). The CDR3 totals 14 residues. CDR3 in DNA: TGTGCCAGTAGTACAGCGGGAGGGGACTACGAGCAGTACTTC. Translated, it gives CASSTAGGDYEQYF.

This clonotype showed up just a few times. The V call is TRBV12-3 or TRBV12-4, the J call TRBJ2-5; D possibly matches TRBD1 or TRBD2 (5 bases each). This CDR3 spans 13 amino acids. V lost 1 base to trimming and J lost 5 bases, with 8 bases between them. CDR3 in amino acids: CASSLGGDETQYF. As DNA, the CDR3 is TGTGCCAGCAGTTTAGGAGGGGACGAGACCCAGTACTTC.

This clonotype was observed a handful of times. V gene TRBV27 combines with J gene TRBJ2-7; D is undetermined. The CDR3 spans 14 residues. Trimming cost V 5 bases and J 4 bases, with 15 bases left between them. Germline V CDR1 and CDR2: MNHEY, SMNVEV (reference sequence). This CDR3 reads CASSPQPWRYEQYV. The DNA of the CDR3 is TGTGCCAGCAGTCCCCAGCCCTGGCGGTACGAGCAGTACGTC.

This chain uses TRBV20-1 with TRBJ2-3; D is unclear. With 4 bases removed from V and 3 bases from J, the gap between germline ends came to 14 bases. The CDR3 consists of 14 residues. Germline loops: CDR1 DFQATT, CDR2 SNEGSKA (reference sequence). The CDR3 sequence: CSATLGRLTDTQYF. The DNA for the CDR3 is TGCAGTGCTACCCTCGGTAGGCTGACAGATACGCAGTATTTT.

The chain carries TRBV5-1 and TRBJ1-5; TRBD1 matches at 7 bases. The CDR3 is 17 residues long. The V segment lost 0 bases and the J segment 2 bases; nucleotides outside the gene matches: 8. In germline, CDR1 is SGHRS, CDR2 YFSETQ. CDR3 sequence: CASSLDGRGFGNQPQHF. The CDR3 DNA sequence: TGCGCCAGCAGCTTGGATGGCAGGGGGTTCGGCAATCAGCCCCAGCATTTT.